Reported below is one TCR beta chain. What it recognizes is unknown. Other nucleotide sequences in the sample specify the same CDR3. Assay: immunoSEQ multiplex PCR; the TCRdb copy retains only in-frame clones and omits some. The sample lists tens of thousands of clones; around 80% were seen once. The data were obtained in a study of T cell clones after liver transplantation. General observations from the study: Low donor cell numbers restricted donor-reactive repertoire measurement in a couple of subjects.

This receptor was taken from a human patient who received a liver transplant. Some T cells may be supplied by the graft donor. This specimen was CD4+ T cells from blood, taken less than 50 months after liver transplant.

The CDR3 sequence: CASSVGPNTEAFF. The CDR3 coding sequence is TGTGCCAGCAGCGTAGGTCCCAACACTGAAGCTTTCTTT. The gene calls are TRBV9 and TRBJ1-1; D unclear. V lost 0 bases, J lost 2 bases, and 5 bases lay in between. Germline CDR1 is SGDLS and CDR2 is YYNGEE. The CDR3 sequence is 13 residues long.